Listed here are 5 T cell receptor beta chains from one sample, sequenced in a study of blood T cell repertoires in COVID-19 (dated by TCRdb to about 2020). The library came from the immunoSEQ multiplex PCR assay. The table was pulled from immuneACCESS by TCRdb, which kept in-frame rearrangements only. Such tables lose some clones; where checked, under half of the loss comes from unresolved V genes, and the rest has no known cause. The sample table shows about 320,000 clones, and roughly 85% are seen once. The ten most abundant clones make up more than 6% of the sample. Material for sequencing was peripheral blood. Every receptor here comes from a human donor in a cohort sampled during active COVID-19.

This sequence joins TRBV10-1 and TRBJ2-7, with D perhaps TRBD2 (5 bases). The length of the CDR3 is 14 residues. Trimming pared 4 bases from V and 2 bases from J, leaving 12 bases between. The germline V gene has CDR1 WNHNN and CDR2 SYGVQD (reference sequence). CDR3 residues: CASSVSGAPYEQYF. CDR3 DNA sequence: TGCGCCAGCAGTGTCAGCGGAGCCCCCTACGAGCAGTACTTC.

The chain joins TRBV24-1 to TRBJ2-2; 10 bases map to TRBD1. The junction had 2 bases not matched to a gene; V was cut back by 3 bases and J by 5 bases. Germline loops: CDR1 KGHDR, CDR2 SFDVKD. This CDR3 comprises 15 residues. The CDR3 nucleotides are TGTGCCACCAGTGATGGGACAGGGGTTACCGGGGAGCTGTTTTTT. This encodes CATSDGTGVTGELFF.

V gene TRBV6-5 combines with J gene TRBJ1-5; TRBD1 matches 9 bases. CDR1 is MNHEY and CDR2 is SVGAGI in the germline V gene. The CDR3 loop spans 15 amino acids. Unmatched junction bases numbered 8, after V lost 7 bases and J lost 4 bases. Here the CDR3 reads CASTKVGTGNQPQHF. The DNA for the CDR3 is TGTGCCAGCACCAAGGTCGGGACAGGGAATCAGCCCCAGCATTTT.

The rearrangement joins TRBV20-1 to TRBJ1-1; no clear D. The CDR3 is made up of 15 amino acids. CDR1 and CDR2 from the germline V gene are DFQATT and SNEGSKA (reference sequence). V dropped 3 bases and J dropped 5 bases, with 19 bases sitting between them. CDR3 coding DNA: TGCAGTGCTAGTCTGTTTATCGGGGAAGATACTGAAGCTTTCTTT. This encodes CSASLFIGEDTEAFF.

Remarks on this clone: Additional DNA sequences in this sample encode the identical CDR3. This chain links TRBV6-5 with TRBJ1-2; a possible D gene is TRBD1 (5 bases). The CDR3 extends over 12 amino acids. V lost 2 bases and J 8 bases, leaving 9 bases between the germline ends. The germline gives CDR1 MNHEY, CDR2 SVGAGI. CDR3 in amino acids: CASSYQGYGYTF. CDR3 nucleotides: TGTGCCAGCAGTTACCAGGGTTACGGCTACACCTTC.